These 27 T cell receptor beta chains were all obtained from the same sample, sequenced in a study of blood T cell repertoires in COVID-19. TCRdb keeps only in-frame clones here, not all; method: immunoSEQ multiplex PCR. The table lists approximately 140,000 clones, approximately 90% of them singletons. Sequenced: peripheral blood. All receptors derive from a woman aged 60-75 years with active or convalescent COVID-19.

The V and J genes are TRBV18 and TRBJ1-1, with 7 bases matching TRBD1. V trimming: 5 bases; J trimming: 2 bases; junction bases outside the gene matches: 5. Per germline, CDR1 KGHSH and CDR2 LQKENI. This CDR3 spans 14 amino acids. In DNA, the CDR3 is TGTGCCAGCTCATCACAGGGGATCAACACTGAAGCTTTCTTT. It codes for CASSSQGINTEAFF.

The genes are TRBV3-1 (or the pseudogene TRBV3-2) and TRBJ2-5; D unresolved. Trimming shortened V by 5 bases and J by 0 bases, and 7 bases separated the two germline ends. This CDR3 comprises 13 residues. From germline, CDR1 is LGHDT and CDR2 YNNKEL (reference sequence). The CDR3 region has the DNA TGTGCCAGCAGCAACTTGTACCAAGAGACCCAGTACTTC. Translated, it gives CASSNLYQETQYF.

V is TRBV7-2 and J is TRBJ2-5, with 15 nucleotides matching TRBD2. Germline CDR1 and CDR2: SGHTA and FQGNSA. CDR3 length equals 18 residues. V shed 3 bases, J shed 5 bases, and the junction held 10 bases outside the gene matches. The DNA for the CDR3 is TGTGCCAGCAGCTTGGGACTAGCGGGGGGACGAGTTCGTGAGACCCAGTACTTC. Its translation is CASSLGLAGGRVRETQYF. The full variable domain, in which reference TRBV7-2 and TRBJ2-5 provide the parts outside the CDR3, is GAGVSQSPSNKVTEKGKDVELRCDPISGHTALYWYRQSLGQGLEFLIYFQGNSAPDKSGLPSDRFSAERTGGSVSTLTIQRTQQEDSAVYLCASSLGLAGGRVRETQYFGPGTRLLVL.

The sample holds one count of this clone. V and J are TRBV27 and TRBJ2-7; 7 positions match TRBD1. This CDR3 is 15 amino acids long. Per germline, CDR1 MNHEY and CDR2 SMNVEV (reference sequence). V shed 6 bases and J 1 base; nucleotides not matched to a gene: 9. CDR3: CASRTGTAPSYEQYF. CDR3 sequence (DNA): TGTGCCAGCAGAACCGGGACAGCTCCTTCCTACGAGCAGTACTTC.

This chain joins TRBV4-1 and TRBJ2-3, with D maybe TRBD2 (6 bases). The germline CDR1 and CDR2 sequences are MGHRA and YSYEKL. The CDR3 loop spans 13 amino acids. Trimming stripped 5 bases from V and 5 bases from J, with 11 bases between. The DNA of the CDR3 is TGCGCCAGCAGCTGGACGGGACTAGATACGCAGTATTTT. This gives the protein CASSWTGLDTQYF.

The rearrangement links TRBV27 to TRBJ1-5; 7 bases map to TRBD1. With 2 bases clipped from V and 1 base from J, the junction kept 2 bases outside the gene matches. CDR1 and CDR2 (germline): MNHEY, SMNVEV (reference sequence). CDR3 length: 15 residues. The CDR3 DNA is TGTGCCAGCAGTTTAGGGACAGCCAGCAATCAGCCCCAGCATTTT. Protein sequence: CASSLGTASNQPQHF.

The rearrangement links TRBV3-1 (or the pseudogene TRBV3-2) to TRBJ1-1, with TRBD1 matching 8 bases. The CDR3 has 13 residues. Per germline, CDR1 LGHDT and CDR2 YNNKEL (reference sequence). The trim removed 8 bases at V and 3 bases at J, leaving 5 bases unmatched. CDR3 loop: CASGQGGDTEAFF. CDR3 sequence (DNA): TGTGCCAGCGGACAGGGTGGCGACACTGAAGCTTTCTTT.

The chain recombines TRBV19 with TRBJ2-1; 10 bases line up with TRBD2. Germline values: CDR1 LNHDA, CDR2 SQIVND (reference sequence). This CDR3 is 15 amino acids long. Trimming took 5 bases from V and 2 from J; bases not matched to a gene: 3. The CDR3 DNA is TGTGCCAGTAGTTCTCTAGCGGGGGCCTACAATGAGCAGTTCTTC. Translation: CASSSLAGAYNEQFF.

The V and J genes are TRBV24-1 and TRBJ2-3; D uncertain. Trimming took off 0 bases at V and 15 bases at J, with 12 bases between the two ends. Germline V gene lookup returns CDR1 KGHDR and CDR2 SFDVKD. This CDR3 has 12 residues. The CDR3 protein is CATSDLSRRHYF. CDR3 DNA: TGTGCCACCAGTGATTTGAGTAGGCGACACTATTTT.

This chain connects TRBV27 to TRBJ1-4; D remains ambiguous. Germline V gene lookup returns CDR1 MNHEY and CDR2 SMNVEV (reference sequence). The CDR3 runs 16 residues. The V gene lost 1 base and the J gene lost 2 bases, with 11 bases spanning the gap. CDR3 sequence (DNA): TGTGCCAGCAGTTTATTCGGGGTTGTGACTAATGAAAAACTGTTTTTT. As protein: CASSLFGVVTNEKLFF.

The rearrangement links TRBV12-3 or TRBV12-4 to TRBJ1-4, with TRBD1 matching over 7 bases. The V gene end was trimmed by 3 bases and the J gene end by 8 bases; junction bases not matched to a gene: 3. CDR3 length: 13 amino acids. CDR3 DNA sequence: TGTGCCAGCAGTTTGGACAGGTCAGAAAAACTGTTTTTT. Its translation is CASSLDRSEKLFF.

The chain links TRBV7-2 to TRBJ1-2; the match to TRBD1 covers 10 bases. V trimming: 5 bases; J trimming: 4 bases; junction bases outside the gene matches: 7. Germline CDR1 and CDR2: SGHTA and FQGNSA. The CDR3 length is 15 residues. CDR3 nucleotide sequence: TGTGCCAGCAGCCTAGACAGGGGGCGCGTCTATGGCTACACCTTC. It specifies CASSLDRGRVYGYTF.

The chain links TRBV19 to TRBJ1-4; TRBD1 agrees at 11 bases. This CDR3 region has 17 residues. The J segment lost 7 bases and the V segment lost 11 bases, leaving 18 bases of the junction unmatched. Germline V gene sequence: CDR1 LNHDA, CDR2 SQIVND (reference sequence). The CDR3 DNA reads as TGTGCCTGCCGGGACAGGGGGTCTTCACCCCCCAGTGAAAAACTGTTTTTT. Translation: CACRDRGSSPPSEKLFF.

The chain couples TRBV5-4 to TRBJ2-3, with TRBD2 identical over 9 bases. CDR1 is SGHNT, CDR2 YYREEE, per germline (reference sequence). The junction had 4 bases not matched to a gene; V was cut back by 2 bases and J by 3 bases. The CDR3 runs to 15 residues. The CDR3 sequence: CASSLRLAETDTQYF. DNA of the CDR3: TGTGCCAGCAGCTTACGACTAGCGGAGACAGATACGCAGTATTTT.

This chain connects TRBV10-3 to TRBJ2-3; 8 bases agree with TRBD2. The CDR3 sequence is 15 residues long. After removal of 5 bases from V and 1 base from J, the junction contained 5 bases not matched to a gene. Germline V CDR1 and CDR2: ENHRY, SYGVKD. Written as DNA, the CDR3 is TGTGCCATCAGTCGAACGGGACTAGGCACAGATACGCAGTATTTT. Residues: CAISRTGLGTDTQYF.

The chain carries TRBV4-3 and TRBJ1-6, with TRBD1 matching over 11 bases. J gave up 10 bases and V 0 bases, and 5 bases lay outside the gene matches. The CDR3 is 16 residues long. CDR1 and CDR2 from the germline V gene are LGHNA and YSLEER. CDR3 nucleotides: TGCGCCAGCAGCCAAGATTCGGGACAGGGGGGATCACCCCTCCACTTT. It yields the protein CASSQDSGQGGSPLHF.

This clone was seen more than once but under ten times. V usage is TRBV21-1 and J usage is TRBJ2-3; the table's D call, TRBD2, has no DNA check behind it. TRBV21-1 is deemed a pseudogene. The CDR3 extends over 18 amino acids. The CDR3 DNA reads TGTGCCAGCAGCAAAGCGGGACTAGCGGGGGTACGCACAGATACGCAGTATTTT. Translated, it gives CASSKAGLAGVRTDTQYF.

V is TRBV6-5 and J is TRBJ1-2, with D possibly TRBD1 on 5 matching bases. CDR3 length: 12 residues. Trimming took off 2 bases at V and 5 bases at J, with 6 bases between the two ends. In germline, CDR1 is MNHEY, CDR2 SVGAGI. CDR3 protein: CASSYRGYGYTF. For the CDR3, the DNA is TGTGCCAGCAGTTACCGGGGGTATGGCTACACCTTC.

This rearrangement joins TRBV29-1 to TRBJ1-1; D is possibly TRBD1 (6 bases). Per the germline V gene, CDR1 is SQVTM and CDR2 is ANQGSEA. The CDR3 is made up of 12 amino acids. Trimming took 4 bases from V and 4 from J, leaving 10 bases between them. The CDR3, as DNA: TGCAGCGTTGTCTCAGGGGCCACTGAAGCTTTCTTT. This gives the protein CSVVSGATEAFF.

V is TRBV4-1 and J is TRBJ2-3; D is uncertain. This CDR3 contains 14 residues. The V gene's germline CDR1 is MGHRA and CDR2 YSYEKL. V was shortened by 8 bases and J by 3 bases, with 15 bases between the two germline ends. CDR3 sequence reads: CASLPVEETDTQYF. The DNA for the CDR3 is TGCGCCAGCTTACCTGTAGAGGAGACAGATACGCAGTATTTT.

The chain recombines TRBV19 with TRBJ1-5; D ambiguous. V lost 5 bases, J lost 2 bases, and 16 bases lay in between. Per the germline V gene, CDR1 is LNHDA and CDR2 is SQIVND (reference sequence). This CDR3 is built from 16 residues. CDR3: CASSPGSWGGNQPQHF. Here the CDR3 DNA reads TGTGCCAGTAGTCCGGGGAGTTGGGGTGGCAATCAGCCCCAGCATTTT.

The CDR3: CASSFLLAGGPGEQFF. The CDR3 DNA reads as TGTGCCAGCAGTTTTTTACTAGCGGGGGGGCCGGGTGAGCAGTTCTTC. The chain uses TRBV27 and TRBJ2-1, with 13 bases identical to TRBD2. The CDR3 sequence is 16 residues long. CDR1 and CDR2 (germline): MNHEY, SMNVEV (reference sequence). V lost 3 bases to trimming and J lost 9 bases; unmatched junction nucleotides: 8.

The rearrangement links TRBV6-2 or TRBV6-3 to TRBJ1-5, with TRBD1 matching over 8 bases. J lost 7 bases, V lost 5 bases, and 1 base had no gene match. Germline CDR1 reads MNHEY; CDR2 reads SVGEGT. This CDR3 is 12 amino acids long. The CDR3 DNA sequence: TGTGCCAGCAGTCGACAGGGGCAGCCCCAGCATTTT. Translation gives CASSRQGQPQHF.

V is TRBV30 and J is TRBJ2-3; tentatively, D is TRBD1 (5 bases). The CDR3 loop spans 14 amino acids. Germline V CDR1 and CDR2: GTSNPN, SVGIG (reference sequence). V was clipped by 1 base and J by 6 bases, with 14 bases between them. CDR3 residues: CAWSAWQGTDTQYF. The DNA of the CDR3 is TGTGCCTGGAGTGCCTGGCAGGGTACGGATACGCAGTATTTT.

This clone was seen more than once but under ten times. V usage is TRBV10-3 and J usage is TRBJ2-7; TRBD2 matches at 8 bases. CDR3 length equals 13 residues. V gave up 2 bases and J gave up 6 bases; unmatched junction bases: 3. Germline V lookup: CDR1 ENHRY, CDR2 SYGVKD. The CDR3 region is CAISEDGRGEQYF. The CDR3, as DNA: TGTGCCATCAGTGAGGACGGGAGGGGCGAGCAGTACTTC.

This chain uses TRBV2 with TRBJ1-4; D possibly corresponds to TRBD1 (5 bases). Trimming shortened V by 7 bases and J by 3 bases, and 12 bases separated the two germline ends. The CDR3 is 14 residues long. CDR1 and CDR2 from the germline V gene are SNHLY and FYNNEI. This chain's CDR3 is CASTRAGPNEKLFF. In DNA, the CDR3 is TGTGCCAGCACAAGGGCAGGGCCTAATGAAAAACTGTTTTTT.

This sequence joins TRBV12-3 or TRBV12-4 and TRBJ2-7; D might be TRBD2 (6 bases). The CDR3 has 12 amino acids. The V end lost 5 bases, the J end lost 4 bases, and 9 bases lay between the germline ends. Here the CDR3 DNA reads TGTGCCAGCAGTACCGGGAGTTACGAGCAGTACTTC. This sequence encodes CASSTGSYEQYF.